The T cell receptor (beta chain) described here comes from a study of T cells of healthy individuals. V was shortened by 1 base and J by 10 bases, with 16 bases between the two germline ends. The germline V gene has CDR1 LGHNA and CDR2 YNFKEQ. The CDR3 loop spans 14 amino acids. This clonotype was recorded many times. TCRdb reanalysed the 5' RACE reads using MiXCR and keeps one entry per CDR3 protein. The sample lists more than 60,000 distinct CDR3 sequences; around 15% were seen once. This clonotype was sampled from a human donor in good health. The rearrangement joins TRBV4-2 to TRBJ1-1; D is perhaps TRBD1 (6 bases). The CDR3 sequence: CASSQGTTGGGAFF. CDR3 in DNA: TGTGCCAGCAGCCAAGGGACGACAGGCGGTGGAGCTTTCTTT.